This T cell receptor beta chain emerged from a study of cytomegalovirus exposure and HLA in healthy donors. PCR involved 60 Vbeta and 13 Jbeta primers. This table comes from immunoSEQ multiplex PCR, and its TCRdb copy is limited to in-frame clones, with some not included. The sample includes around 58,000 clones, more than 60% of them seen just once. Points on this clone: The antigen is not known.

General study points: The study designated about 180 TCR beta chains cytomegalovirus-associated. High sensitivity and specificity were reportedly achieved when the classifier diagnosed cytomegalovirus status. In a later analysis, at a false discovery rate of 0.05, under 20,000 TCR beta sequences were associated with HLA alleles.

The CDR3 totals 15 residues. V was pared by 4 bases and J by 4 bases, with 16 bases between. Germline V gene lookup returns CDR1 MGHRA and CDR2 YSYEKL. The chain combines TRBV4-1 with TRBJ1-1, with D uncertain. Sequencing input: PBMCs. This clonotype was obtained from a male donor in good health and CMV-seropositive. CDR3 residues: CASSLVPGEGTEAFF. The CDR3, as DNA: TGCGCCAGCAGCCTCGTCCCGGGTGAGGGCACTGAAGCTTTCTTT.